The 14 T cell receptor beta chains reported below all come from one sample, sequenced in a study of prognosis after radiotherapy for stage I lung cancer. Researchers used two-round multiplex PCR to amplify TCR beta CDR3 starting from genomic DNA. Specific primers for each TRBV and TRBJ gene were what first-round PCR used. From the multiplex PCR reads, TCRdb called clonotypes with MiXCR, one entry per CDR3 protein. The sample lists around 51,000 distinct CDR3 sequences, over 30% occurring once. This specimen was PBMCs, taken before or after stereotactic body radiation therapy (not recorded which). The receptor set was obtained from a donor of 50 years or more with non-small cell lung cancer.

The chain recombines TRBV20-1 with TRBJ1-2; TRBD1 might be the D (5 bases). Trimming pared 8 bases from V and 8 bases from J, leaving 27 bases between. In germline, CDR1 is DFQATT, CDR2 SNEGSKA (reference sequence). The CDR3 is 15 residues long. The CDR3 DNA follows: TGCAGTTCTATAGATCGGAGGAGGGGTGAGGGGGGCTACACCTTC. Its translation: CSSIDRRRGEGGYTF.

There are a few counts of this clonotype. A read error is possible here, since a much larger clone lies one base away. CDR3 sequence reads: CASRDWTGCNEQYF. The DNA for the CDR3 is TGTGCCAGTAGGGATTGGACAGGGTGCAACGAGCAGTACTTC. The genes are TRBV19 and TRBJ2-7; TRBD1 agrees at 8 bases. CDR1 and CDR2 (germline): LNHDA, SQIVND (reference sequence). V gave up 6 bases and J gave up 5 bases; unmatched junction bases: 9. This CDR3 region has 14 residues. Full variable domain (missing parts from reference TRBV19 and TRBJ2-7): DGGITQSPKYLFRKEGQNVTLSCEQNLNHDAMYWYRQDPGQGLRLIYYSQIVNDFQKGDIAEGYSVSREKKESFPLTVTSAQKNPTAFYLCASRDWTGCNEQYFGPGTRLTVT.

This clonotype was found many times. This chain joins TRBV11-2 and TRBJ2-3; TRBD1 matches at 12 bases. J was trimmed by 7 bases and V by 4 bases; bases with no gene match: 9. The CDR3 totals 16 residues. Germline-derived CDR1 and CDR2 are SGHAT and FQNNGV. The CDR3 nucleotides are TGTGCCAGCAGCTCCGTAGGGACAGGGGGCGCAAATACGCAGTATTTT. This codes for CASSSVGTGGANTQYF.

Points on this clonotype: A far larger clone is off by one base, so a read error is likely. The chain carries TRBV6-4 and TRBJ1-2, with D unresolved. V was pared by 5 bases and J by 8 bases, with 9 bases between. This CDR3 is 11 amino acids long. The germline gives CDR1 MRHNA, CDR2 SNTAGT. The CDR3 nucleotides are TGTGCCAGCAGTTGCCTTCTCGGCTACACCTTC. Amino acids: CASSCLLGYTF.

The chain has TRBV7-2 and TRBJ2-7; D is undetermined. The CDR3 has 11 residues. Germline assignment: CDR1 SGHTA and CDR2 FQGNSA. V was clipped by 5 bases and J by 7 bases, with 9 bases between them. CDR3 coding DNA: TGTGCCAGCAGCCATAAGTCTGAGCAGTACTTC. Its translation is CASSHKSEQYF.

This clonotype was recorded many times. The chain employs TRBV6-2 or TRBV6-3 and TRBJ2-4; D uncertain. Trimming cost V 6 bases and J 0 bases, with 18 bases left between them. The CDR3 length is 17 residues. CDR1 is MNHEY, CDR2 SVGEGT, per germline. The CDR3, as DNA: TGTGCCAGCAGGCATACTAAGCTATTCCTAGCCAAAAACATTCAGTACTTC. It encodes CASRHTKLFLAKNIQYF.

CDR3 nucleotides: TGTGCCAGTGCTGACAGGGAATTTGGCACTGAAGCTTTCTTT. It codes for CASADREFGTEAFF. V usage is TRBV19 and J usage is TRBJ1-1; 7 bases are a match to TRBD1. Trimming at V came to 8 bases and at J to 4 bases, leaving 10 bases not matched to a gene. The germline CDR1 and CDR2 sequences are LNHDA and SQIVND (reference sequence). The CDR3 length is 14 residues.

This clonotype appeared many times. The V and J genes are TRBV18 and TRBJ2-7; D is unclear. Germline V gives CDR1 KGHSH, CDR2 LQKENI. The CDR3 sequence is 12 residues long. V dropped 4 bases and J dropped 3 bases, with 7 bases sitting between them. The CDR3 loop reads CASSQMGYEQYF. In DNA, the CDR3 is TGTGCCAGCTCACAAATGGGCTACGAGCAGTACTTC.

Many counts were recorded for this clonotype. CDR3 sequence: CASSGGEKDNQPQHF. Here the CDR3 DNA reads TGTGCCAGCAGTGGGGGGGAAAAGGACAATCAGCCCCAGCATTTT. V is TRBV5-5 and J is TRBJ1-5; maybe TRBD1 (5 bases). CDR3 length: 15 amino acids. Germline V lookup: CDR1 SGHKS, CDR2 YYEKEE (reference sequence). V shed 5 bases and J shed 3 bases, with 15 bases lying between them.

The J gene is TRBJ2-6, the V gene TRBV28; D gene unclear. Trimming took 5 bases from V and 1 from J, leaving 6 bases between them. Germline CDR1 reads MDHEN; CDR2 reads SYDVKM. This CDR3 contains 14 residues. The CDR3 loop reads CASSLQSGANVLTF. The CDR3 nucleotides are TGTGCCAGCAGTCTTCAATCTGGGGCCAACGTCCTGACTTTC. The whole variable domain, filled in from reference TRBV28 and TRBJ2-6, reads DVKVTQSSRYLVKRTGEKVFLECVQDMDHENMFWYRQDPGLGLRLIYFSYDVKMKEKGDIPEGYSVSREKKERFSLILESASTNQTSMYLCASSLQSGANVLTFGAGSRLTVL.

This clonotype showed up just once. This may stem from a read error, because a much larger clone lies one nucleotide away. The chain carries TRBV27 and TRBJ1-1; D unclear. The length of the CDR3 is 15 residues. Trimming left V 7 bases short and J 3 bases short, with 18 bases between. Germline V gene sequence: CDR1 MNHEY, CDR2 SMNVEV (reference sequence). This chain's CDR3 is CASTHSGARDTEAFF. The DNA of the CDR3 is TGTGCCAGCACCCACAGCGGAGCAAGGGACACTGAAGCTTTCTTT.

This clonotype has at least ten counts. The chain recombines TRBV27 with TRBJ1-6; weak D call: TRBD1 (6 bases). The length of the CDR3 is 13 residues. Germline V gene sequence: CDR1 MNHEY, CDR2 SMNVEV (reference sequence). V lost 6 bases to trimming and J lost 18 bases, with 21 bases between them. CDR3 sequence (DNA): TGTGCCAGCAGCTTCAACACCGGGACACCCTCCCACTTT. Translating it yields CASSFNTGTPSHF.

Many counts were recorded for this clonotype. The CDR3 DNA reads as TGTGCCAGCAGCCCCAGACTAGCGGGAGGTCTTTACGAGCAGTACTTC. It encodes CASSPRLAGGLYEQYF. V is TRBV7-9 and J is TRBJ2-7; 13 bases are shared with TRBD2. Germline V gene sequence: CDR1 SEHNR, CDR2 FQNEAQ (reference sequence). CDR3 length equals 16 residues. V lost 5 bases, J lost 4 bases, and 8 bases stayed unmatched.

The chain employs TRBV7-2 and TRBJ1-2; 9 nucleotides agree with TRBD1. This CDR3 spans 14 amino acids. Germline V gene lookup returns CDR1 SGHTA and CDR2 FQGNSA. V was pared by 5 bases and J by 5 bases, with 6 bases of the junction left unmatched. Written as DNA, the CDR3 is TGTGCCAGCAGCCCCCAGACAGGGGGATATGGCTACACCTTC. Its protein is CASSPQTGGYGYTF.